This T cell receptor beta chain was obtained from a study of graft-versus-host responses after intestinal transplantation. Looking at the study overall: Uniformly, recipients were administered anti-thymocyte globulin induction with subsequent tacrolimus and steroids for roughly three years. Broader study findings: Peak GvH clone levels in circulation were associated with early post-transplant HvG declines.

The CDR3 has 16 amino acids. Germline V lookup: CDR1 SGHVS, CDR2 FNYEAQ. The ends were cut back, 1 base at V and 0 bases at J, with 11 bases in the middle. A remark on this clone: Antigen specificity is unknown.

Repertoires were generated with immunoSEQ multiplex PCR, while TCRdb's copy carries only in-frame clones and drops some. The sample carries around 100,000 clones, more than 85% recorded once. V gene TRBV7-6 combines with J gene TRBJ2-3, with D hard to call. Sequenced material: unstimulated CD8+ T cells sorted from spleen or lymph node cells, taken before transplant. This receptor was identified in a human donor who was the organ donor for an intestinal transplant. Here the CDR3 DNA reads TGTGCCAGCAGCTTAGAGGCAGTCCTTAGCACAGATACGCAGTATTTT. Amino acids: CASSLEAVLSTDTQYF.